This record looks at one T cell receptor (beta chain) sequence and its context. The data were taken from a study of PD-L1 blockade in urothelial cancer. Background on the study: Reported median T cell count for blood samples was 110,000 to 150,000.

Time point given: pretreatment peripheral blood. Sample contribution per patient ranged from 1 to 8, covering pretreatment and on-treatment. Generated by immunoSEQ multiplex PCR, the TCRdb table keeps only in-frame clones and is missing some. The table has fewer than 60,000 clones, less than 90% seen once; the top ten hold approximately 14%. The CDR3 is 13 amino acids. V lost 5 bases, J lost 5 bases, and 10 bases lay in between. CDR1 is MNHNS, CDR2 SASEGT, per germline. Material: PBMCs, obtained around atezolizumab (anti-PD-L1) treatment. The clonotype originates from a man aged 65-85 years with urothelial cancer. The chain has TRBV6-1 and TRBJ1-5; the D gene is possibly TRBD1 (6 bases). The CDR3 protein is CASSPNRDQPQHF. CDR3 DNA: TGTGCCAGCAGTCCTAACAGGGATCAGCCCCAGCATTTT.